This T cell receptor beta chain was recovered during a study of shared clonotypes between healthy human individuals. Assay used: immunoSEQ multiplex PCR; TCRdb lists only in-frame clones, some missing. The sample includes 1.5 million to 2.5 million clones, just under 95% of them seen just once. The CDR3 covers 16 residues. Germline CDR1 and CDR2: SGHDT and YYEEEE. Trimming removed 3 bases at V and 3 bases at J, with 16 bases between. In the naive CD8 group, cells lacked CD45RO and were positively selected for CCR7, so terminally differentiated effector memory CD45RA+ cells were left out. This TCR derives from a man aged 18 to 29 in good health. The chain carries TRBV5-6 and TRBJ1-3; no clear D. The material sequenced was naive CD8+ T cells sorted from blood. CDR3 sequence: CASSSVTEEYGNTIYF. Here the CDR3 DNA reads TGTGCCAGCAGCTCGGTGACGGAGGAGTATGGAAACACCATATATTTT.